The clone carrying this TCR beta chain is a singleton in its sample. The data are from a study of blood T cell repertoires in COVID-19. On the study more broadly: From T cells, B-cell-depleted T cells, or PBMCs came the material, which was cDNA or gDNA.

The CDR3 is 16 amino acids. Germline V gives CDR1 MNHNY, CDR2 SVGAGI (reference sequence). Trimming took 5 bases from V and 0 from J, leaving 16 bases between them. Original data processing: For nucleated cells, counts were estimated from reference gene primer amplification. Here immunoSEQ multiplex PCR was the method, and the copy in TCRdb shows in-frame clones only, minus some. V and J calls and clone size are given by that table; D and trimming were obtained from the DNA. Found here are about 300,000 clones, roughly 90% of them singletons; the top ten hold 5% to 7%. The chain combines TRBV6-6 with TRBJ1-2; D might be TRBD1 (6 bases). The sample taken for sequencing was peripheral blood. The clonotype originates from a man between 18 and 29 years old who had recovered from COVID-19. The CDR3 spells CASSPVGQTPNYGYTF. As DNA, the CDR3 is TGTGCCAGCAGTCCCGTCGGACAGACACCTAACTATGGCTACACCTTC.